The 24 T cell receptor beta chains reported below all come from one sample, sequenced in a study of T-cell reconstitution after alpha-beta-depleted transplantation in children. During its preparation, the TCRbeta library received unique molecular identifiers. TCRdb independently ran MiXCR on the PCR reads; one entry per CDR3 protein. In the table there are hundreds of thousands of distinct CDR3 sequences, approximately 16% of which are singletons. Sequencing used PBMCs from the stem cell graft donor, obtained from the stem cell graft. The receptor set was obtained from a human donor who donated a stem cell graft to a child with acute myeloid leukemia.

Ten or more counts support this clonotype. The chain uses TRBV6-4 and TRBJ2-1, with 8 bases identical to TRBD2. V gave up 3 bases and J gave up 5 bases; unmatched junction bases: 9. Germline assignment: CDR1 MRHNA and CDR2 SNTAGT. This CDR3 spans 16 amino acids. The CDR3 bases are TGTGCCAGCAGTGAAATCGGAGCGGGGGCCGACAATGAGCAGTTCTTC. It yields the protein CASSEIGAGADNEQFF.

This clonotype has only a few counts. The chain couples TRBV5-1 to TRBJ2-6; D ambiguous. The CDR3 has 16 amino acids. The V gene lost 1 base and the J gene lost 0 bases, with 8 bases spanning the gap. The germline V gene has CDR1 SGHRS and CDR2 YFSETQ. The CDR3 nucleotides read TGCGCCAGCAGCTTGCCGTCCAGCTCTGGGGCCAACGTCCTGACTTTC. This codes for CASSLPSSSGANVLTF.

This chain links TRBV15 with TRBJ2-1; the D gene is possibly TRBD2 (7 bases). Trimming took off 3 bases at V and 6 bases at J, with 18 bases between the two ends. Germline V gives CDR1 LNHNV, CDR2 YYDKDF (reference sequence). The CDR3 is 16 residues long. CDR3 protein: CATSSKWGGRGNEQFF. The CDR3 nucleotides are TGTGCCACCAGCAGCAAGTGGGGGGGCCGAGGCAATGAGCAGTTCTTC.

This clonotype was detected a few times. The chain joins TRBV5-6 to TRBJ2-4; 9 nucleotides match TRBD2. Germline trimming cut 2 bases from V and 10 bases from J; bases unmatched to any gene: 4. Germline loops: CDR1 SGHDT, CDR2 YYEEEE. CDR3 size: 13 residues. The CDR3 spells CASSFSLAGIQYF. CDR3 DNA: TGTGCCAGCAGCTTTTCGCTAGCGGGGATTCAGTACTTC.

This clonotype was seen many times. The CDR3 loop reads CATSDRDRVGGYTF. DNA for the CDR3: TGTGCCACCAGTGACCGGGACAGGGTTGGTGGCTACACCTTC. The chain couples TRBV24-1 to TRBJ1-2; TRBD1 matches 9 bases. With V trimmed by 4 bases and J by 7 bases, 6 bases remained unmatched. Per germline, CDR1 KGHDR and CDR2 SFDVKD. The CDR3 runs to 14 residues.

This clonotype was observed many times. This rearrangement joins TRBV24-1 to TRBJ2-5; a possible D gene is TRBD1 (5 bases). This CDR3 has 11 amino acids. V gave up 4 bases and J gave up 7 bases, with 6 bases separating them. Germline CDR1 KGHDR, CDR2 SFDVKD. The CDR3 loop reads CATSEGATQYF. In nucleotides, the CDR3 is TGTGCCACCAGTGAAGGGGCGACCCAGTACTTC.

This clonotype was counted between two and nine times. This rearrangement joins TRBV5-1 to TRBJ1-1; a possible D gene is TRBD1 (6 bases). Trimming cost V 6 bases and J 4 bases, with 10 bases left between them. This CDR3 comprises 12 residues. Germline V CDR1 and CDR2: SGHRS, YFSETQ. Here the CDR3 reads CASNEGGTEAFF. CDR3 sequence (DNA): TGCGCCAGCAATGAAGGGGGCACTGAAGCTTTCTTT.

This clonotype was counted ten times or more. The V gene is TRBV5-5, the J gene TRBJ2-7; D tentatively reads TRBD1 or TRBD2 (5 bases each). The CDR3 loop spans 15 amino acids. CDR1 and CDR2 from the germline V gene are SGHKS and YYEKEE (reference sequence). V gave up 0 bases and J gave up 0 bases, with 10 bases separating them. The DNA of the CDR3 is TGTGCCAGCAGCTTGGCGTGGGGGAGCTCCTACGAGCAGTACGTC. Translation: CASSLAWGSSYEQYV.

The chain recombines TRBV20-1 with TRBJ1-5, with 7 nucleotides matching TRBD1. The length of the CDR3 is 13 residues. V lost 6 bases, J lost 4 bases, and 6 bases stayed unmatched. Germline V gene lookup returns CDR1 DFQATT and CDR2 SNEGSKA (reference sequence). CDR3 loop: CSATGTANQPQHF. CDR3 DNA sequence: TGCAGTGCGACAGGGACAGCGAATCAGCCCCAGCATTTT.

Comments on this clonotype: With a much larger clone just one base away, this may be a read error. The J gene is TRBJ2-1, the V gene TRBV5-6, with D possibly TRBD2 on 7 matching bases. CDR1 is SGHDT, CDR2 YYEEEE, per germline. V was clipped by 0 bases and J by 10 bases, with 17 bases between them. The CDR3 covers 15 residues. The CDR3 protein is CASSLGSAGAREQFF. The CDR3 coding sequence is TGTGCCAGCAGCTTGGGTTCCGCGGGGGCAAGGGAGCAGTTCTTC.

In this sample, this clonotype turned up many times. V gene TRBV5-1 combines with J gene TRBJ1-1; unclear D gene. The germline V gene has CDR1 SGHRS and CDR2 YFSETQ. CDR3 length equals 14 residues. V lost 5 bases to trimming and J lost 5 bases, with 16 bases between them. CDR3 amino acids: CASSKLGGGTEAFF. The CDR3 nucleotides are TGCGCCAGCAGTAAATTAGGAGGAGGGACTGAAGCTTTCTTT.

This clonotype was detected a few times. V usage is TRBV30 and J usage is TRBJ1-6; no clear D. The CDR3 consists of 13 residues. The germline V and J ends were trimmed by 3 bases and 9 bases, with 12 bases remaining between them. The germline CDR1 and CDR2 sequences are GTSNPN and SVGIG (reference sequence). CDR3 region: CAWSGRFSSPLHF. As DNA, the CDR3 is TGTGCCTGGAGCGGTCGCTTCAGTTCACCCCTCCACTTT. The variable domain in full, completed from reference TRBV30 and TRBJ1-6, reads SQTIHQWPATLVQPVGSPLSLECTVEGTSNPNLYWYRQAAGRGLQLLFYSVGIGQISSEVPQNLSASRPQDRQFILSSKKLLLSDSGFYLCAWSGRFSSPLHFGNGTRLTVT.

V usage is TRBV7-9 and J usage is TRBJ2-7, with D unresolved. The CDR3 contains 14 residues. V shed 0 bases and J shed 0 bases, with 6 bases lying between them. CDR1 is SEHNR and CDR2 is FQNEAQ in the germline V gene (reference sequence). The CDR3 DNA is TGTGCCAGCAGCTTAGCGGCCGGCTCCTACGAGCAGTACTTC. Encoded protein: CASSLAAGSYEQYF.

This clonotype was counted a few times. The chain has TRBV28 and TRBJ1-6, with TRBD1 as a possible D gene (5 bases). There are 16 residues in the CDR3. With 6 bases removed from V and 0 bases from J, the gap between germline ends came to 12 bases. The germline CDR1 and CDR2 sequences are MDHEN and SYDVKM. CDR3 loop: CASRGVGSSYNSPLHF. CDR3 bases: TGTGCCAGCAGGGGGGTCGGGTCCTCCTATAATTCACCCCTCCACTTT.

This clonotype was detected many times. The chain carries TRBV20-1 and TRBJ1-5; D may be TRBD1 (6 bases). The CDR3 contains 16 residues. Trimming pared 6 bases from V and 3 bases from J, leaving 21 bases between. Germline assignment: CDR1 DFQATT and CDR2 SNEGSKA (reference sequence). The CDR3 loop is CSASPGQRAFNQPQHF. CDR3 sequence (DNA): TGCAGTGCCAGTCCGGGACAAAGGGCCTTCAATCAGCCCCAGCATTTT.

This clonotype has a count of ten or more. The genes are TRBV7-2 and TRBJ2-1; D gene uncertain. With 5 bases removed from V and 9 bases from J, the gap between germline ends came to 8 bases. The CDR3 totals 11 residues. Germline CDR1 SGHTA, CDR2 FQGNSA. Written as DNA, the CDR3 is TGTGCCAGCAGCGTCCGGTCTGAGCAGTTCTTC. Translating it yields CASSVRSEQFF. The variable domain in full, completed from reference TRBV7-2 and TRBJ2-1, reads GAGVSQSPSNKVTEKGKDVELRCDPISGHTALYWYRQSLGQGLEFLIYFQGNSAPDKSGLPSDRFSAERTGGSVSTLTIQRTQQEDSAVYLCASSVRSEQFFGPGTRLTVL.

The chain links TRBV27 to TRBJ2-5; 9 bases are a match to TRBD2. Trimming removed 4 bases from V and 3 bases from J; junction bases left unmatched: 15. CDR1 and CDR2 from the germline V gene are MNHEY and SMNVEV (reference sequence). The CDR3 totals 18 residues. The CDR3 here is CASSSISPSASGEETQYF. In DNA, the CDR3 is TGTGCCAGCAGTTCGATAAGCCCCTCCGCTAGCGGGGAAGAGACCCAGTACTTC.

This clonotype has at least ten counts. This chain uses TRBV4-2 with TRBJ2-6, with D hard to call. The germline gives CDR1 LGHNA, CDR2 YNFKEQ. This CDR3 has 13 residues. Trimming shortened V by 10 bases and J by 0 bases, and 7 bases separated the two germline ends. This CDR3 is CATVASGANVLTF. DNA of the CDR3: TGTGCCACCGTAGCCTCTGGGGCCAACGTCCTGACTTTC.

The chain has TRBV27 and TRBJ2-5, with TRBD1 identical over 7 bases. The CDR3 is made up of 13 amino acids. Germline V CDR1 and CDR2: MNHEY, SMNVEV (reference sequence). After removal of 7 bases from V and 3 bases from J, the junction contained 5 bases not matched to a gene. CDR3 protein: CASTTGCKETQYF. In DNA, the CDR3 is TGTGCCAGCACGACAGGGTGTAAAGAGACCCAGTACTTC.

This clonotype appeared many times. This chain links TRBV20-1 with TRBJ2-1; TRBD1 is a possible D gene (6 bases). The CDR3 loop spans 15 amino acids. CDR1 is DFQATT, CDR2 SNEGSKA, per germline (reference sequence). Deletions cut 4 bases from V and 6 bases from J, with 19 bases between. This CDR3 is CSANLHGGRGNEQFF. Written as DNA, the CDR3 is TGCAGTGCTAACCTTCATGGGGGCCGGGGCAATGAGCAGTTCTTC.

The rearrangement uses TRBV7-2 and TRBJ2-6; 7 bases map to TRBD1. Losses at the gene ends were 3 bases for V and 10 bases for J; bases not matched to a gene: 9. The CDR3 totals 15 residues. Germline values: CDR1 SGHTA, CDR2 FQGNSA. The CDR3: CASSLSLRTGNVLTF. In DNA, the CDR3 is TGTGCCAGCAGCTTGTCTCTTCGGACAGGAAACGTCCTGACTTTC.

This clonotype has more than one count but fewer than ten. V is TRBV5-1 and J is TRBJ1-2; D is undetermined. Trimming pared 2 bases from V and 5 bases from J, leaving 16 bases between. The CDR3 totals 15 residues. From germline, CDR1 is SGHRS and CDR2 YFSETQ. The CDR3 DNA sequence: TGCGCCAGCAGCTTTACTTCGGGTACATCTTATGGCTACACCTTC. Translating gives CASSFTSGTSYGYTF.

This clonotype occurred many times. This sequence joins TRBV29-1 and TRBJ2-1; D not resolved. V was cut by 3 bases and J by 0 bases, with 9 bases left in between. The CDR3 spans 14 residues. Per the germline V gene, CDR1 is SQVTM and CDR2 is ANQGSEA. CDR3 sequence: CSVDLPSSYNEQFF. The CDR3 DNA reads TGCAGCGTTGACCTCCCGAGCTCCTACAATGAGCAGTTCTTC.

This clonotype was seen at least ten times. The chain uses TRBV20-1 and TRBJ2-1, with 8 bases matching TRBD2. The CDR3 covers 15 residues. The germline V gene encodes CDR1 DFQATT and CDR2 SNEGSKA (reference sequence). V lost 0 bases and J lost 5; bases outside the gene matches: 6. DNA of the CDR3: TGCAGTGCTAGAGATCGCCTAGCGGGCGACAATGAGCAGTTCTTC. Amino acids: CSARDRLAGDNEQFF.